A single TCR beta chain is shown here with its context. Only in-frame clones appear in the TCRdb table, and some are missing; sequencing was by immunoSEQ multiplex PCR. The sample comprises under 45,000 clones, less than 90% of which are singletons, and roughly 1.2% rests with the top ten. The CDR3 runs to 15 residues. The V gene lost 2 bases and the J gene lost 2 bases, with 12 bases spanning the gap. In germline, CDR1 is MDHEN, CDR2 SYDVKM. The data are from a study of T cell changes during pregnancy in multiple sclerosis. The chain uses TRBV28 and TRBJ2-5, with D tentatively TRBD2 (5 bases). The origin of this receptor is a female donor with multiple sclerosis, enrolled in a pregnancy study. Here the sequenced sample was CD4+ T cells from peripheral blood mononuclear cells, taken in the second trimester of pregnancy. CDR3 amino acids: CASSLLTRKQETQYF. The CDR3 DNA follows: TGTGCCAGCAGTTTACTTACTAGGAAACAAGAGACCCAGTACTTC. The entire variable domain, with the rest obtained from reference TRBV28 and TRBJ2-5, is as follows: DVKVTQSSRYLVKRTGEKVFLECVQDMDHENMFWYRQDPGLGLRLIYFSYDVKMKEKGDIPEGYSVSREKKERFSLILESASTNQTSMYLCASSLLTRKQETQYFGPGTRLLVL.